Described below is a single T cell receptor beta chain sequence and its context. Its target is unknown. Clones were sequenced by immunoSEQ multiplex PCR, and TCRdb holds only the in-frame ones, with some missing. The profile shows around 67,000 clones, approximately 81% of them singletons. This record belongs to a study of T cell responses to AZD1222 COVID-19 vaccine. Overall study results and limits: The donors showed a predominance of white British ancestry and of females, with possible underestimation of clonal diversity.

The germline V gene has CDR1 GTSNPN and CDR2 SVGIG (reference sequence). Trimming stripped 2 bases from V and 0 bases from J, with 18 bases between. The CDR3 contains 17 residues. This sequence originates from an adult in good health. V and J are TRBV30 and TRBJ2-3; D is possibly TRBD1 or TRBD2 (6 bases each). Sequenced here: peripheral blood, sampled on day 0 of AZD1222 vaccination. CDR3 amino acids: CAWSRLGLGASTDTQYF. The CDR3 region has the DNA TGTGCCTGGAGTAGATTGGGACTGGGGGCTAGCACAGATACGCAGTATTTT. Full variable domain (missing parts from reference TRBV30 and TRBJ2-3): SQTIHQWPATLVQPVGSPLSLECTVEGTSNPNLYWYRQAAGRGLQLLFYSVGIGQISSEVPQNLSASRPQDRQFILSSKKLLLSDSGFYLCAWSRLGLGASTDTQYFGPGTRLTVL.